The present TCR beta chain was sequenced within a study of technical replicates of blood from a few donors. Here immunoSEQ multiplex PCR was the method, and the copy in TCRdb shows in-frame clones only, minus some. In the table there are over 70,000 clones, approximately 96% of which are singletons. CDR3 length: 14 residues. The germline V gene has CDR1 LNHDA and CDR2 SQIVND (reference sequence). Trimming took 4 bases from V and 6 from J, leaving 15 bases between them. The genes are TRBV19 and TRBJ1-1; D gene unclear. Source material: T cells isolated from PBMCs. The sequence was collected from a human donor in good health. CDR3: CASSTHEGQPEAFF. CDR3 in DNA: TGTGCCAGTAGTACCCACGAGGGCCAACCTGAAGCTTTCTTT. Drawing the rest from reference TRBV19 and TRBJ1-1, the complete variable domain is DGGITQSPKYLFRKEGQNVTLSCEQNLNHDAMYWYRQDPGQGLRLIYYSQIVNDFQKGDIAEGYSVSREKKESFPLTVTSAQKNPTAFYLCASSTHEGQPEAFFGQGTRLTVV.